A selection of T cell receptor beta chains follows, all from one sample in a study of blood T cell repertoires in COVID-19. TCRdb keeps only in-frame clones here, not all; method: immunoSEQ multiplex PCR. The sample yields about 220,000 clones, 82% seen once. The sequenced sample consisted of PBMCs or T cells enriched from blood (not recorded which). All receptors come from a woman in her fifties or sixties who had recovered from COVID-19. The CDR3 runs from the conserved cysteine through the conserved F or W. Each record gives: J gene, V gene, clone size, D gene, CDR3 DNA, CDR3 protein. D genes are given only for firm matches. Not every row has a clone size; where given, it reads once, few, many or a size class.

TRBJ2-5 | TRBV19 | NA | TRBD2 | TGTGCCAGTAGCAACAGGACTAGCGGGGGGGACCCCAAAGAGACCCAGTACTTC | CASSNRTSGGDPKETQYF
TRBJ2-3 | TRBV12-3/TRBV12-4 | NA | NA | TGTGCCAGCAGTTTACAGAAAACGCAGTATTTT | CASSLQKTQYF
TRBJ2-2 | TRBV19 | NA | NA | TGTGCCAGTAGTATCGGTCGGGGAAGCACCGGGGAGCTGTTTTTT | CASSIGRGSTGELFF
TRBJ2-7 | TRBV9 | NA | NA | TGTGCCAGCAGCGGACATCAGGGTTACGAGCAGTACTTC | CASSGHQGYEQYF
TRBJ2-5 | TRBV6-5 | NA | TRBD2 | TGTGCCAGCAGTTACTCGGCTAGCGGAGGGGAAGAGACCCAGTACTTC | CASSYSASGGEETQYF
TRBJ1-2 | TRBV29-1 | NA | NA | TGCAGCGTCGGTACACGTTCGGGTTGGGGCTACACCTTC | CSVGTRSGWGYTF
TRBJ2-1 | TRBV27 | NA | TRBD2 | TGTGCCAGCAGTCCCCCAAGGACTAGCGGGGACTACAATGAGCAGTTCTTC | CASSPPRTSGDYNEQFF
TRBJ2-5 | TRBV9 | NA | NA | TGTGCCAGCAGCGTTGGGGGGACGGGGGCCCAGTACTTC | CASSVGGTGAQYF
TRBJ2-5 | TRBV9 | NA | TRBD2 | TGTGCCAGCAGCTCCTCTCTAGCGGGAGAAGAGACCCAGTACTTC | CASSSSLAGEETQYF
TRBJ1-6 | TRBV11-2 | NA | NA | TGTGCCAGCAGCCCGCCGCCAGGCCCCTATAATTCACCCCTCCACTTT | CASSPPPGPYNSPLHF
TRBJ1-6 | TRBV7-2 | NA | NA | TGTGCCAGCAGCCCAGGGGCCCGGGAGGGGGGTTTCTATAATTCACCCCTCCACTTT | CASSPGAREGGFYNSPLHF
TRBJ2-3 | TRBV7-6 | NA | NA | TGTGCCAGCAGTTTCCGGGGGGCCTTCACAGATACGCAGTATTTT | CASSFRGAFTDTQYF
TRBJ1-5 | TRBV15 | few | NA | TGTGCCACCAGCAGAGAGACAGGGCCCCAGCATTTT | CATSRETGPQHF
TRBJ1-2 | TRBV12-3/TRBV12-4 | NA | NA | TGTGCCAGCAGTTTGACAGAAAGGCTTGGCTACACCTTC | CASSLTERLGYTF
TRBJ2-2 | TRBV4-1 | NA | NA | TGCGCCAGCAGCCAAGATAGTTTTACCTCGAACACCGGGGAGCTGTTTTTT | CASSQDSFTSNTGELFF
TRBJ2-7 | TRBV5-1 | few | TRBD1 | TGCGCCAGCAGCTATATCCCGGGACAGGGACTAACCTACGAGCAGTACTTC | CASSYIPGQGLTYEQYF
TRBJ1-1 | TRBV11-2 | NA | NA | TGTGCCAGCAGCTTAGTTGAGAGGACTGAAGCTTTCTTT | CASSLVERTEAFF
TRBJ2-5 | TRBV5-1 | NA | TRBD2 | TGCGCCAGCAGCACCCCTAGCGGGGGGGGGCAAGAGACCCAGTACTTC | CASSTPSGGGQETQYF
TRBJ2-5 | TRBV6-5 | NA | TRBD2 | TGTGCCAGCAGGAGGCGGGGGATCCAAGAGACCCAGTACTTC | CASRRRGIQETQYF
TRBJ1-3 | TRBV4-1 | once | NA | TGCGCCAGCAGCCAAGCTCGAGGTTCTGGAAACACCATATATTTT | CASSQARGSGNTIYF
TRBJ2-1 | TRBV4-1 | NA | TRBD1 | TGCGCCAGCAGCCAAGAGGGGACAGGGCTTTACAATGAGCAGTTCTTC | CASSQEGTGLYNEQFF
TRBJ2-5 | TRBV19 | NA | TRBD2 | TGTGCCACCGAGACTAGCGGGGGTGAGACCCAGTACTTC | CATETSGGETQYF
TRBJ1-2 | TRBV12-3/TRBV12-4 | NA | NA | TGTGCCAGCAGCCTCGGACAGAACTATGGCTACACCTTC | CASSLGQNYGYTF
TRBJ2-1 | TRBV24-1 | NA | TRBD2 | TGTGCCACCGCGCGGGGGGGCTCCTACAATGAGCAGTTCTTC | CATARGGSYNEQFF
TRBJ2-7 | TRBV28 | NA | TRBD2 | TGTGCCAGCAGGCCCGGGACTAGCGGGGGGCCACCATACGAGCAGTACTTC | CASRPGTSGGPPYEQYF
TRBJ2-3 | TRBV6-5 | NA | NA | TGTGCCAGCAGAAAACAGGGAGATACGCAGTATTTT | CASRKQGDTQYF
TRBJ2-7 | TRBV18 | NA | TRBD2 | TGTGCCAGCTCACCCCTAGGACTAGCGGCGGGTGAGCAGTACTTC | CASSPLGLAAGEQYF
TRBJ2-7 | TRBV5-5 | NA | TRBD1 | TGTGCCAGCAGCTTTGGGACAGGGGGAACCTACGAGCAGTACTTC | CASSFGTGGTYEQYF
TRBJ1-2 | TRBV27 | NA | TRBD1 | TGTGCCAGCAGTTTAGCCCAGGGGGACTATGGCTACACCTTC | CASSLAQGDYGYTF
TRBJ1-1 | TRBV6-5 | NA | TRBD1 | TGTGCCAGCAGTCTACCCCAGGGGGCGGCTTTCTTT | CASSLPQGAAFF
TRBJ1-1 | TRBV5-1 | NA | NA | TGCGCCAGCAGCTTGACAGGGCCGGCGGACACTGAAGCTTTCTTT | CASSLTGPADTEAFF
TRBJ1-2 | TRBV15 | NA | TRBD1 | TGTGCCACCAGGTCACAGGGGGCGTATGGCTACACCTTC | CATRSQGAYGYTF